Listed below are T cell receptor beta chains from one sample, sequenced in a study of T cell repertoires in cytomegalovirus infection. TCRdb reprocessed the reads via MiXCR and lists one record per CDR3 protein. The sample includes about 830,000 distinct CDR3 sequences, around a third seen only once; the top ten take around 12%. The antigens of these receptors remain unknown. The sequenced sample was cultured CD8+ T cells from PBMCs, obtained from culture after CMV antigen stimulation. The receptor set was obtained from a human donor in good health (CMV status not recorded). Some clones in this sample may be carry-over from other donors' samples. Each CDR3 is given with its conserved first and last residue. Each record gives: J gene, clone size, V gene, D gene, CDR3 DNA, CDR3 protein. The D gene is left open where the match is weak. Size values are once, few and many counts, or a class for expanded clones, and some rows have none.

TRBJ1-6 | few | TRBV7-9 | - | TGTGCCAGCAGCTTAGCACCAGGGCCCCTCCACTTT | CASSLAPGPLHF
TRBJ2-3 | few | TRBV7-9 | TRBD2 | TGTGCCAGCAGCCGATCCCTAGCGGGGGGGCCCGGCACAGATACGCAGTATTTT | CASSRSLAGGPGTDTQYF
TRBJ2-4 | - | TRBV20-1 | TRBD1 | TGCAGTGCTAGGGACAGGAAAAACATTCAGTACTTC | CSARDRKNIQYF
TRBJ2-2 | - | TRBV7-6 | - | TGTGCCAGCAGCCCCGTCCCGGCCGCGGGAACCGGGGAGCTGTTTTTT | CASSPVPAAGTGELFF
TRBJ2-3 | - | TRBV9 | TRBD2 | TGTGCCAGCAGCGTAAGGGGGCTAGCGGGGACGAAAGATACGCAGTATTTT | CASSVRGLAGTKDTQYF
TRBJ1-4 | - | TRBV27 | - | TGTGCCAGCACGTCAGGGTTGAGGGAAAAACTGTTTTTT | CASTSGLREKLFF
TRBJ1-1 | - | TRBV7-6 | TRBD1 | TGTGCCAGCAGCTCAGGGACAGGGAGGCCTGAAGCTTTCTTT | CASSSGTGRPEAFF
TRBJ1-1 | - | TRBV12-3/TRBV12-4 | - | TGTGCCAGCAGTTTATCGGCGTCTACATCGAACACTGAAGCTTTCTTT | CASSLSASTSNTEAFF
TRBJ1-2 | few | TRBV12-3/TRBV12-4 | - | TGTGCCAGCAGTTTAGCGCCAGGGTCTGGCTACACCTTC | CASSLAPGSGYTF
TRBJ1-1 | many | TRBV12-3/TRBV12-4 | - | TGTGCCAGCAGCAACAGGGTGCTCGACACTGAAGCTTTCTTT | CASSNRVLDTEAFF
TRBJ2-1 | - | TRBV20-1 | - | TGCAGTGCTAGAGATACTATGAAAGGATACAATGAGCAGTTCTTC | CSARDTMKGYNEQFF
TRBJ1-1 | few | TRBV28 | - | TGTGCCAGCAGTTTTGGGGGGCATTTGGGAAGCACTGAAGCTTTCTTT | CASSFGGHLGSTEAFF
TRBJ1-2 | - | TRBV2 | - | TGTGCCAGCAGTCCGGGACCGTTCGACTACACGGATGGCTACACCTTC | CASSPGPFDYTDGYTF
TRBJ1-6 | few | TRBV6-5 | - | TGTGCCAGCAGTGAGGTCGAGGTCTCCTATAATTCACCCCTCCACTTT | CASSEVEVSYNSPLHF
TRBJ2-3 | few | TRBV14 | - | TGTGCCAGCAGCAAAGACTCGACCATCACAGATACGCAGTATTTT | CASSKDSTITDTQYF
TRBJ2-5 | - | TRBV7-6 | - | TGTGCCAGCAGCTTTAGACGTGGGGGAGAGGAGACCCAGTACTTC | CASSFRRGGEETQYF
TRBJ2-2 | - | TRBV4-1 | - | TGCGCCAGCAGCCAAGAAGGGAACACCGGGGAGCTGTTTTTT | CASSQEGNTGELFF
TRBJ1-5 | once | TRBV6-8 | - | TGTGCCAGCAGTTCCCTTTCAGGACGGGAGCCCCAGCATTTT | CASSSLSGREPQHF
TRBJ2-2 | - | TRBV30 | - | TGTGCCTGGACTGGGCTAACCGGGGAGCTGTTTTTT | CAWTGLTGELFF
TRBJ2-6 | - | TRBV7-9 | TRBD1 | TGTGCCAGCAGCGGCCTCCACCTCGGGGACAGGCGCAGGACCGACTCTGGGGCCAACGTCCTGACTTTC | CASSGLHLGDRRRTDSGANVLTF
TRBJ2-1 | - | TRBV6-1 | TRBD1 | TGCGCGCTGGGACAGATACGCTCCAATGAGCAGTTCTTC | CALGQIRSNEQFF
TRBJ2-2 | few | TRBV10-3 | - | TGTGCCATCCGCAAGCGAGACAGGCCGACGAACACCGGGGAGCTGTTTTTT | CAIRKRDRPTNTGELFF
TRBJ2-5 | - | TRBV12-3/TRBV12-4 | - | TGTGCCAGCAGTCCGACTACTGGGGGAGAGACCCAGTACTTC | CASSPTTGGETQYF
TRBJ2-4 | many | TRBV4-1 | - | TGCGCCAGCAGCCAAGATGAGAGTTCTCACCCTAATATAGCCAAAAACATTCAGTACTTC | CASSQDESSHPNIAKNIQYF
TRBJ2-5 | - | TRBV7-9 | - | TGTGCCAGCAGCACCCGGTACCAAGAGACCCAGTACTTC | CASSTRYQETQYF
TRBJ2-1 | few | TRBV7-9 | - | TGTGCCAGCAGCTTAGGATGGCCAGGGGAGAGGTACAATGAGCAGTTCTTC | CASSLGWPGERYNEQFF
TRBJ1-6 | few | TRBV27 | TRBD1 | TGTGCCAGCAGTAAGACAGGGGGCCCCCTCCACTTT | CASSKTGGPLHF
TRBJ1-6 | - | TRBV20-1 | - | TGCAGTGCTAGAGATTATGCAGCCCTCCACTTT | CSARDYAALHF
TRBJ2-1 | few | TRBV19 | - | TGTGCCAGTAGTATCGCCTCGGTAGAAAGGGATCGGGATGAGCAGTTCTTC | CASSIASVERDRDEQFF
TRBJ1-3 | few | TRBV12-3/TRBV12-4 | TRBD1 | TGTGCCAGCAGCCCAGGGGGCGCGGGGAACACCATATATTTT | CASSPGGAGNTIYF
TRBJ2-1 | many | TRBV7-2 | TRBD1 | TGTGCCAGCAGCCCCCCCCAAGGGACAGGGTTGAATGAGCAGTTCTTC | CASSPPQGTGLNEQFF
TRBJ2-1 | few | TRBV7-9 | - | TGTGCCAGCAGCTTGATAGGAGGTGATGAGCAGTTCTTC | CASSLIGGDEQFF
TRBJ1-5 | - | TRBV7-6 | - | TGTGCCAGCAGCCCCTCCCGGACGCAGCCCCAGCATTTT | CASSPSRTQPQHF
TRBJ2-6 | few | TRBV19 | - | TGTGCCAGTAGTATATCCTCATCTGGGGCCAACGTCCTGACTTTC | CASSISSSGANVLTF
TRBJ1-1 | few | TRBV19 | - | TGTGCCACTTTACCGGGACACAAGAACACTGAAGCTTTCTTT | CATLPGHKNTEAFF
TRBJ1-1 | - | TRBV7-9 | - | TGTGCCGTTATTAGGAGGGGAGACACTGAAGCTTTCTTT | CAVIRRGDTEAFF
TRBJ2-5 | - | TRBV7-4 | TRBD2 | TGTGCCAGCAGAGTGGGACTAGCGGGGGTTGATCGAGAGACCCAGTACTTC | CASRVGLAGVDRETQYF
TRBJ2-1 | few | TRBV6-2/TRBV6-3 | - | TGTGCCAGCAGTTACTCAGCCCAGTACAATGAGCAGTTCTTC | CASSYSAQYNEQFF
TRBJ2-3 | - | TRBV2 | - | TGTGCCAGCAGTGATACCCCCACGGGGCGGACAGATACGCAGTATTTT | CASSDTPTGRTDTQYF
TRBJ1-2 | - | TRBV19 | - | TGTGCCAGTCACCTGGGGGCCCCTAACATGAATGGCTACACCTTC | CASHLGAPNMNGYTF
TRBJ2-5 | many | TRBV7-6 | - | TGTGCCAGCAGCTTAGCTGGGGTCCAAGAGACCCAGTACTTC | CASSLAGVQETQYF
TRBJ2-2 | many | TRBV6-2/TRBV6-3 | - | TGTGCCAGCAGTTACCTGGATGACACCGGGGAGCTGTTTTTT | CASSYLDDTGELFF
TRBJ1-1 | few | TRBV27 | - | TGTGCCAGCAGTTTAGTTGTAGGGGGCACTGAAGCTTTCTTT | CASSLVVGGTEAFF
TRBJ2-3 | once | TRBV29-1 | - | TGCAGCGTTGAAGGACTAGATAGCACAGATACGCAGTATTTT | CSVEGLDSTDTQYF
TRBJ2-1 | many | TRBV7-9 | - | TGTGCCAGCAGCCCCCTTAGAGGCCGAGAAAGATCTGAAAAACAGTTCTTC | CASSPLRGRERSEKQFF
TRBJ2-2 | - | TRBV7-4 | TRBD2 | TGTGCCAGCTCGTCCGACGGGGGGTACACCGGGGAGCTGTTTTTT | CASSSDGGYTGELFF
TRBJ1-1 | once | TRBV6-2/TRBV6-3 | - | TGTGCCAGCAGCCCCAGGAACCCTATCGGAGCTTTCTTT | CASSPRNPIGAFF